A selection of T cell receptor beta chains follows, all from one sample in a study of blood T cell repertoires in COVID-19. TCRdb's table, derived via immunoSEQ multiplex PCR, lists solely in-frame clones and lacks some. The data show under 300,000 clones, with 86% seen just once and over 10% held by the top ten. Sequenced: peripheral blood. All receptors come from a woman aged 65 to 85 with COVID-19, enrolled during active disease. The CDR3 runs from the conserved cysteine through the conserved F or W. The order of the fields is V gene, D gene, J gene, clone size, CDR3 DNA, CDR3 protein. D genes are given only for firm matches. Clone size is given for some rows only: seen once, a few or many times, or a class if the clone is expanded.

TRBV6-6	TRBD1	TRBJ1-2	-	TGTGCCAGCAGTCCCCAGGGACAGGGGATCTATGGCTACACCTTC	CASSPQGQGIYGYTF
TRBV14	-	TRBJ2-7	-	TGTGCCAGCAGCCAAGGGCAGAATTACTACGAGCAGTACTTC	CASSQGQNYYEQYF
TRBV2	-	TRBJ1-4	few	TGTGCCAGCAGTGCGGGGGGAAAACTGTTTTTT	CASSAGGKLFF
TRBV4-3	-	TRBJ1-2	-	TGCGCCAGCAGCCAAGAAGGCGGGCAGGAGCTAAACTATGGCTACACCTTC	CASSQEGGQELNYGYTF
TRBV7-2	TRBD1	TRBJ2-1	-	TGTGCCAGCAGCTTAAGACAGGGTTCCTACAATGAGCAGTTCTTC	CASSLRQGSYNEQFF
TRBV3-1/TRBV3-2	TRBD2	TRBJ2-3	-	TGTGCCAGCAGCCAGGGGACTAGCGGGGGGACAACCTTCACAGATACGCAGTATTTT	CASSQGTSGGTTFTDTQYF
TRBV5-1	-	TRBJ1-2	-	TGCGCCTCCATGGGAGGAGGTAACTATGGCTACACCTTC	CASMGGGNYGYTF
TRBV7-9	TRBD1	TRBJ1-5	-	TGTGCCAGCAGCTTAGTGGGACTTCCACAGGGGCTAAATCAGCCCCAGCATTTT	CASSLVGLPQGLNQPQHF
TRBV24-1	TRBD1	TRBJ2-3	few	TGTGCCACCAGCCCCGGGACAGCTAGCACAGATACGCAGTATTTT	CATSPGTASTDTQYF
TRBV13	-	TRBJ1-2	once	TGTGCCAGCAGCTTAGGGCAGGAAGCTAACTATGGCTACACCTTC	CASSLGQEANYGYTF
TRBV30	TRBD1	TRBJ2-6	-	TGTGCCTGGAGTATTTGGGGACAGGGTAGGGCCTCTGGGGCCAACGTCCTGACTTTC	CAWSIWGQGRASGANVLTF
TRBV9	TRBD2	TRBJ2-3	once	TGTGCCAGCAGCGCTAGCGGGGCCGGAGATACGCAGTATTTT	CASSASGAGDTQYF
TRBV5-5	TRBD2	TRBJ2-2	once	TGTGCCAGCGAGGGACTAGCGGGGGACCCGAACACCGGGGAGCTGTTTTTT	CASEGLAGDPNTGELFF
TRBV7-6	TRBD1	TRBJ2-7	-	TGTGCCAGCAGCTCAATTACAGGGGGGTACGAGCAGTACTTC	CASSSITGGYEQYF
TRBV5-1	TRBD2	TRBJ2-3	-	TGCGCCAGCAGCTCGGGACTAGCGGGAGGTACAGATACGCAGTATTTT	CASSSGLAGGTDTQYF
TRBV6-5	-	TRBJ1-2	-	TGTGCCAGCAGTTCCAGTCCTAACTATGGCTACACCTTC	CASSSSPNYGYTF
TRBV2	TRBD1	TRBJ2-7	-	TGTGCCAGCAGTTACAGGGGCCCCTACGAGCAGTACTTC	CASSYRGPYEQYF
TRBV28	TRBD1	TRBJ1-2	-	TGTGCCAGCAGTCAGGGACAGGGGGGCTATGGCTACACCTTC	CASSQGQGGYGYTF
TRBV24-1	TRBD2	TRBJ2-3	-	TGTGCCACCAGTGATTACACTAGCGGGGGGGCGTTAGATACGCAGTATTTT	CATSDYTSGGALDTQYF
TRBV10-2	-	TRBJ1-6	-	TGCGCCAGCAGTCTGTATAATTCACCCCTCCACTTT	CASSLYNSPLHF
TRBV10-1	-	TRBJ2-5	-	TGCGCCCATCCCCTTAAGCGAAGAGACAGCTTGGAGACCCAGTACTTC	CAHPLKRRDSLETQYF
TRBV10-1	-	TRBJ1-6	-	TGCGCCAGCAGTGGAGGGGGAAATTCACCCCTCCACTTT	CASSGGGNSPLHF
TRBV10-3	-	TRBJ1-4	-	TGTGCCATCAGGAAGGGACTTACTAATGAAAAACTGTTTTTT	CAIRKGLTNEKLFF
TRBV19	TRBD2	TRBJ2-1	-	TGTGCCAGTAGTACCTTCGGACTAGCGGGGCGTGAGCAGTTCTTC	CASSTFGLAGREQFF
TRBV3-1/TRBV3-2	TRBD1	TRBJ2-3	-	TGTGCCAGCAGCCGAATGACAGGGACAGATACGCAGTATTTT	CASSRMTGTDTQYF
TRBV7-2	TRBD1	TRBJ2-3	-	TGTGCCAGCAGCAGGCGACAGGGAGACACGCAGTATTTT	CASSRRQGDTQYF
TRBV9	-	TRBJ2-2	-	TGTGCCAGCAGCGTAGGCGGCGGGACCGGGGAGCTGTTTTTT	CASSVGGGTGELFF
TRBV5-4	TRBD2	TRBJ2-5	-	TGTGCCAGCAGCGTGACTCCTCTAGCGGACAAAGAGACCCAGTACTTC	CASSVTPLADKETQYF